This T cell receptor (beta chain) was sequenced during a study of PD-1 blockade in mismatch repair-deficient tumors. At the level of the study: Enrolled about 2013-2017, patients had progressing, pretreated mismatch repair-deficient cancers of about twelve types.

Some clones are missing from TCRdb's copy, which holds only in-frame ones; the method was immunoSEQ multiplex PCR. In the table there are some 100,000 clones, about 79% of which are singletons. Germline V gives CDR1 GTSNPN, CDR2 SVGIG (reference sequence). Deletions cut 4 bases from V and 4 bases from J, with 17 bases between. The CDR3 has 15 residues. This receptor was identified in an adult with mismatch repair-deficient cancer. The chain employs TRBV30 and TRBJ2-1; either TRBD1 or TRBD2 may fit D (5 bases each). This specimen was peripheral blood, taken approximately 35 weeks after starting pembrolizumab. The CDR3 nucleotides read TGTGCCTGGAAACCGGGACCACCGACATACAATGAGCAGTTCTTC. Protein: CAWKPGPPTYNEQFF.